These T cell receptor beta chains were read from a single sample in a study of CD8 T cells in Susac syndrome. TCRdb itself ran the immunoSEQ multiplex PCR reads through MiXCR, one entry per CDR3 protein. The table has nearly 200,000 distinct CDR3 sequences, over 90% seen once. Sequenced sample: CD4+ T cells from PBMCs. These receptors came from a human donor with multiple sclerosis. Both conserved end residues are part of each CDR3. Each record gives: clone size, V gene, J gene, D gene, CDR3 protein, CDR3 DNA. The D gene is left open where the match is weak. Clone size is stated in some rows and not others, as once, few, many or a class when expanded.

once	TRBV9	TRBJ1-1	TRBD1	CASSVTGQGETEAFF	TGTGCCAGCAGTGTAACTGGACAGGGTGAAACTGAAGCTTTCTTT
.	TRBV15	TRBJ2-7	.	CATSRDTSGYEQYF	TGTGCCACCAGCAGAGATACGAGCGGATACGAGCAGTACTTC
.	TRBV4-2	TRBJ1-2	.	CASSQGGTDNGYTF	TGTGCCAGCAGCCAAGGAGGGACGGATAATGGCTACACCTTC
.	TRBV7-9	TRBJ2-7	.	CASSPERLGVGEQYF	TGTGCCAGCAGCCCGGAACGGCTGGGCGTCGGCGAGCAGTACTTC
.	TRBV3-1	TRBJ1-1	.	CASSQDRGGEAFF	TGTGCCAGCAGCCAAGATAGGGGAGGGGAAGCTTTCTTT
.	TRBV29-1	TRBJ2-4	.	CSATGLLGGIQYF	TGCAGCGCAACGGGACTCCTAGGGGGCATTCAGTACTTC
once	TRBV29-1	TRBJ2-1	TRBD2	CSTSGIDLGPKQFF	TGCAGCACCAGCGGGATCGATCTAGGGCCCAAGCAGTTCTTC
.	TRBV6-5	TRBJ2-3	.	CASSTKPSTDTQYF	TGTGCCAGCTCTACAAAACCATCCACAGATACGCAGTATTTT
few	TRBV20-1	TRBJ2-1	.	CSARGGAYNEQFF	TGCAGTGCTAGGGGCGGGGCCTACAATGAGCAGTTCTTC
.	TRBV6-1	TRBJ1-2	TRBD1	CASSRAPAGTGRYGYTF	TGTGCCAGCAGTCGTGCTCCCGCCGGGACAGGACGCTATGGCTACACCTTC
.	TRBV11-1	TRBJ2-6	.	CASSPRWEGANVLTF	TGTGCCAGCAGCCCTCGATGGGAAGGGGCCAACGTCCTGACTTTC
once	TRBV20-1	TRBJ2-3	TRBD2	CSAYTPGLSRTDTDTQYF	TGCAGTGCTTATACCCCGGGACTATCAAGGACCGACACAGATACGCAGTATTTT
.	TRBV29-1	TRBJ1-1	.	CSVADLQHMNTEAFF	TGCAGCGTTGCGGACCTCCAGCACATGAACACTGAAGCTTTCTTT
few	TRBV30	TRBJ2-7	.	CAWSAGGTYEQYF	TGTGCCTGGAGTGCCGGGGGCACCTACGAGCAGTACTTC
.	TRBV5-6	TRBJ1-5	.	CASSLYNQPQHF	TGTGCCAGCAGCTTATATAATCAGCCCCAGCATTTT
once	TRBV11-3	TRBJ2-5	TRBD2	CASSGGRESETQYF	TGTGCCAGCAGCGGCGGGAGGGAATCGGAGACCCAGTACTTC
.	TRBV18	TRBJ2-2	.	CASTTREGSTGELFF	TGTGCCAGCACCACCAGAGAGGGGAGCACCGGGGAGCTGTTTTTT
.	TRBV5-4	TRBJ2-3	TRBD2	CASSFPTTSGSGDTQYF	TGTGCCAGCAGCTTCCCCACGACTAGCGGGAGCGGAGATACGCAGTATTTT
.	TRBV12-3/TRBV12-4	TRBJ2-1	TRBD2	CASILRVSGESLF	TGTGCCAGCATCCTCCGGGTTAGCGGGGAATCACTATTC
.	TRBV20-1	TRBJ1-6	.	CSSLFDRTLHF	TGCAGCTCGCTCTTCGATCGGACCCTCCACTTT
.	TRBV20-1	TRBJ2-1	.	CSARYQAPAVEQFF	TGCAGTGCTAGATACCAGGCTCCCGCGGTTGAGCAGTTCTTC
.	TRBV30	TRBJ1-2	.	CAWNGYTF	TGTGCCTGGAACGGCTACACCTTC
.	TRBV6-5	TRBJ1-2	.	CASGNGGQPVYGYTF	TGTGCCAGCGGTAATGGAGGGCAGCCCGTCTATGGCTACACCTTC
.	TRBV27	TRBJ1-1	.	CASRGSGENTEAFF	TGTGCCAGCCGAGGTTCGGGCGAAAACACTGAAGCTTTCTTT
.	TRBV27	TRBJ1-5	.	CASSVRGLSDQPQHF	TGTGCCAGCAGTGTCCGGGGTTTAAGTGATCAGCCCCAGCATTTT
.	TRBV30	TRBJ1-5	.	CAWSDDRSQPQHF	TGTGCCTGGAGCGATGACAGGAGTCAGCCCCAGCATTTT
.	TRBV20-1	TRBJ1-5	.	CSAKTGSSNQPQHF	TGCAGTGCTAAGACCGGGAGTAGCAATCAGCCCCAGCATTTT
.	TRBV7-9	TRBJ2-7	TRBD2	CASSPGRGSEQYF	TGTGCCAGCAGCCCCGGGAGGGGCTCCGAGCAGTACTTC
.	TRBV3-1	TRBJ1-5	.	CASSLGPGGSNQPQHF	TGTGCCAGCAGCCTTGGGCCGGGGGGGAGCAATCAGCCCCAGCATTTT
.	TRBV18	TRBJ2-7	.	CASSPVTSIYEQYF	TGTGCCAGCTCACCTGTGACATCTATCTACGAGCAGTACTTC
.	TRBV12-3/TRBV12-4	TRBJ2-5	TRBD1	CASSRDRGGGGQETQYF	TGTGCCAGCAGCCGGGACAGGGGAGGAGGCGGCCAAGAGACCCAGTACTTC
.	TRBV7-2	TRBJ2-3	TRBD2	CASSSRTSGGINTDTQYF	TGTGCCAGCAGCTCTCGGACTAGCGGGGGGATCAACACAGATACGCAGTATTTT
.	TRBV11-3	TRBJ2-7	.	CASSRGAYEQYF	TGTGCCAGCAGCCGCGGGGCCTACGAGCAGTACTTC
.	TRBV19	TRBJ2-7	TRBD1	CASSPSGQGRGYEQYF	TGTGCCAGTAGTCCGTCTGGACAGGGTCGGGGCTACGAGCAGTACTTC
.	TRBV2	TRBJ1-6	.	CASSAGSRNSPLHF	TGTGCCAGCAGCGCAGGGTCGCGGAATTCACCCCTCCACTTT
.	TRBV2	TRBJ2-5	.	CASSRSWGAEETQYF	TGTGCCAGCAGTCGCTCGTGGGGGGCCGAAGAGACCCAGTACTTC